The next 9 T cell receptor beta chains were all read from a single sample in a study of T-cell reconstitution after alpha-beta-depleted transplantation in children. Unique molecular identifiers were incorporated into the prepared TCRbeta library. From the PCR reads, TCRdb called clonotypes with MiXCR, one entry per CDR3 protein. The sample shows about 600,000 distinct CDR3 sequences, about an eighth of them seen only once. Source: PBMCs, mostly from graft donor cells, taken 360 days after TCRalphabeta/CD19-depleted stem cell transplant. These TCRs come from a male patient between 10 and 17 years old who had a stem cell transplant for acute myeloid leukemia, so the T cells may come from the graft donor.

The rearrangement uses TRBV20-1 and TRBJ2-2; 12 bases are a match to TRBD2. Germline assignment: CDR1 DFQATT and CDR2 SNEGSKA (reference sequence). Unmatched junction bases numbered 11, after V lost 0 bases and J lost 9 bases. The CDR3 covers 17 residues. DNA for the CDR3: TGCAGTGCTAGAGATTTTCACCTAGCGGGAGGGCCCCGGGAGCTGTTTTTT. Amino acid sequence: CSARDFHLAGGPRELFF.

This clonotype was picked up many times. This rearrangement joins TRBV7-8 to TRBJ2-1; a weak D match, TRBD1 (6 bases). The CDR3 runs to 16 residues. With 6 bases removed from V and 5 bases from J, the gap between germline ends came to 20 bases. Germline V gene lookup returns CDR1 SGHVS and CDR2 FQNEAQ. The CDR3 DNA follows: TGTGCCAGCAGTACCACTGGCAGGGGCAGGAACAATGAGCAGTTCTTC. Residues: CASSTTGRGRNNEQFF.

This clonotype has more than one count but fewer than ten. The chain combines TRBV7-9 with TRBJ1-1; 9 bases are a match to TRBD1. The junction had 6 bases not matched to a gene; V was cut back by 6 bases and J by 4 bases. Looked up from germline, CDR1 is SEHNR and CDR2 is FQNEAQ (reference sequence). The CDR3 runs 14 residues. The DNA for the CDR3 is TGTGCCAGCAGAACAGGGGGCGTGAGCACTGAAGCTTTCTTT. Translated: CASRTGGVSTEAFF. Complete variable domain (other parts from reference TRBV7-9 and TRBJ1-1): DTGVSQNPRHKITKRGQNVTFRCDPISEHNRLYWYRQTLGQGPEFLTYFQNEAQLEKSRLLSDRFSAERPKGSFSTLEIQRTEQGDSAMYLCASRTGGVSTEAFFGQGTRLTVV.

This clonotype appeared a few times. This chain joins TRBV7-2 and TRBJ2-2; a possible D gene is TRBD2 (6 bases). Trimming shortened V by 6 bases and J by 4 bases, and 12 bases separated the two germline ends. Germline V gene data show CDR1 as SGHTA and CDR2 as FQGNSA. This CDR3 is 14 amino acids long. CDR3 bases: TGTGCCAGCAGGTTCCGGGGAGGCACCGGGGAGCTGTTTTTT. This translates into CASRFRGGTGELFF.

This clonotype was picked up many times. The J gene is TRBJ2-5, the V gene TRBV20-1, with 7 bases aligning to TRBD2. The CDR3 contains 12 residues. The V gene's germline CDR1 is DFQATT and CDR2 SNEGSKA (reference sequence). J lost 0 bases, V lost 7 bases, and 2 bases had no gene match. CDR3 loop: CSGEGHQETQYF. The CDR3 DNA is TGCAGTGGGGAGGGCCACCAAGAGACCCAGTACTTC.

The chain couples TRBV5-1 to TRBJ2-3, with TRBD2 identical over 8 bases. Germline CDR1 and CDR2: SGHRS and YFSETQ. The CDR3 length is 14 residues. Trimming removed 6 bases from V and 1 base from J; junction bases left unmatched: 4. DNA for the CDR3: TGCGCCAGCAAGCGGGAGACCCGCACAGATACGCAGTATTTT. Translating it yields CASKRETRTDTQYF.

The CDR3 region has the DNA TGCAGCGTTGAAACTCAGACAGGGAGCAACGAGCAGTACTTC. Translating it yields CSVETQTGSNEQYF. The V and J genes are TRBV29-1 and TRBJ2-7; 7 nucleotides line up with TRBD1. Per the germline V gene, CDR1 is SQVTM and CDR2 is ANQGSEA. V trimming: 2 bases; J trimming: 5 bases; junction bases outside the gene matches: 9. The CDR3 is 14 amino acids.

A few counts support this clonotype. This rearrangement joins TRBV7-3 to TRBJ2-7; possible D gene TRBD1, 6 bases. Germline CDR1 SGHTA, CDR2 FQGTGA. The V and J ends lost 5 bases and 5 bases respectively, with 16 bases between them. This CDR3 comprises 14 residues. The CDR3 DNA follows: TGTGCCAGCAGCGGTAACAGGGTATTCGACGAGCAGTACTTC. It specifies CASSGNRVFDEQYF. Full variable domain (outside the CDR3, taken from reference TRBV7-3 and TRBJ2-7): GAGVSQTPSNKVTEKGKYVELRCDPISGHTALYWYRQSLGQGPEFLIYFQGTGAADDSGLPNDRFFAVRPEGSVSTLKIQRTERGDSAVYLCASSGNRVFDEQYFGPGTRLTVT.

This chain joins TRBV4-2 and TRBJ2-1; D is perhaps TRBD2 (6 bases). V was clipped by 0 bases and J by 2 bases, with 20 bases between them. The CDR3 has 19 residues. CDR1 and CDR2 (germline): LGHNA, YNFKEQ. As DNA, the CDR3 is TGTGCCAGCAGCCAAGATTGGGTTGGCGGGATCGGGGCCTACAATGAGCAGTTCTTC. Translated: CASSQDWVGGIGAYNEQFF.